The clone carrying this T cell receptor beta chain showed up just once. Profiling relied on immunoSEQ multiplex PCR, and the TCRdb table lists in-frame clones only, not all of them. The sample includes about 88,000 clones, roughly 70% of them seen just once. This record belongs to a study of radiotherapy plus CTLA-4 blockade in lung cancer. J was trimmed by 6 bases and V by 8 bases; bases with no gene match: 2. This CDR3 has 13 amino acids. Germline values: CDR1 MNHNS, CDR2 SASEGT. This material consisted of peripheral blood, taken from a patient treated with radiotherapy plus ipilimumab. This rearrangement joins TRBV6-1 to TRBJ2-1, with 12 bases that match TRBD2. The TCR originated in a human donor with non-small cell lung cancer that progressed on radiotherapy plus ipilimumab. CDR3 in DNA: TGTGCCAGCGAGGGACTAGCGGGCAATGAGCAGTTCTTC. As protein: CASEGLAGNEQFF.